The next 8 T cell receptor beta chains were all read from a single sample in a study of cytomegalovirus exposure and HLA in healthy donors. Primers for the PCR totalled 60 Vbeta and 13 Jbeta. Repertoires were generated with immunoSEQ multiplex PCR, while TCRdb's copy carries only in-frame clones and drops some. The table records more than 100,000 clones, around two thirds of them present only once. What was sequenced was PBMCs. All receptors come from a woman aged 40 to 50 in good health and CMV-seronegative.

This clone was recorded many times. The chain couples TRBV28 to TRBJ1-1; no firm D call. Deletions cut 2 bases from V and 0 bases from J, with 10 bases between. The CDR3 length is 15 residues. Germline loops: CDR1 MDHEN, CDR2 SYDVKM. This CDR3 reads CASSLGRSMNTEAFF. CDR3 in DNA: TGTGCCAGCAGTTTAGGGCGCAGCATGAACACTGAAGCTTTCTTT. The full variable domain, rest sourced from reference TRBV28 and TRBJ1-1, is DVKVTQSSRYLVKRTGEKVFLECVQDMDHENMFWYRQDPGLGLRLIYFSYDVKMKEKGDIPEGYSVSREKKERFSLILESASTNQTSMYLCASSLGRSMNTEAFFGQGTRLTVV.

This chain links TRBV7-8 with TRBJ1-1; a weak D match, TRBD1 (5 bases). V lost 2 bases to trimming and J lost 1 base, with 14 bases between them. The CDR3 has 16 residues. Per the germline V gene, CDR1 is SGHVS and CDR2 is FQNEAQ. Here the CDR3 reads CASSLLGMGGNTEAFF. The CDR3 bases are TGTGCCAGCAGCTTATTGGGGATGGGGGGGAACACTGAAGCTTTCTTT. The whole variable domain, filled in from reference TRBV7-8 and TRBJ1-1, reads GAGVSQSPRYKVAKRGQDVALRCDPISGHVSLFWYQQALGQGPEFLTYFQNEAQLDKSGLPSDRFFAERPEGSVSTLKIQRTQQEDSAVYLCASSLLGMGGNTEAFFGQGTRLTVV.

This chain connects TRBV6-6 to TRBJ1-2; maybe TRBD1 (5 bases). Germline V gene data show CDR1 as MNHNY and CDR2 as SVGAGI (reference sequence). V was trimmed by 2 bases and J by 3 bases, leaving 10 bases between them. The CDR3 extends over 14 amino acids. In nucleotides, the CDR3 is TGTGCCAGCAGTTACCCCAGGGAAGACTATGGCTACACCTTC. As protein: CASSYPREDYGYTF.

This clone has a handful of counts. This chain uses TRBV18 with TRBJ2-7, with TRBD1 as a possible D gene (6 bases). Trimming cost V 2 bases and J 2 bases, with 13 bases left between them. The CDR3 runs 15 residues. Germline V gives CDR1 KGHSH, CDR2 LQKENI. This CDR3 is CASSPGGVLTYEQYF. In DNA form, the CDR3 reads TGTGCCAGCTCACCAGGGGGCGTCCTCACCTACGAGCAGTACTTC.

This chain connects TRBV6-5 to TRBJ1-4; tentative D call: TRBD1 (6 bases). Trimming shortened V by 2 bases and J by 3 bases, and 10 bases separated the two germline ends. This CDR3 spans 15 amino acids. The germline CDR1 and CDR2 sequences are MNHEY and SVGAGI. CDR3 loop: CASSYGGRANEKLFF. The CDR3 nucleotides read TGTGCCAGCAGTTACGGGGGCCGGGCTAATGAAAAACTGTTTTTT.

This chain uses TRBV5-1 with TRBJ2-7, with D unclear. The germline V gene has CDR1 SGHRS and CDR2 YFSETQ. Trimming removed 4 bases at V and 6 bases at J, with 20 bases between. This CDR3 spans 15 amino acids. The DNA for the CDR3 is TGCGCCAGCAGCCTTGTCCAGATCAGTGGCAGCGAGCAGTACTTC. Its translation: CASSLVQISGSEQYF.

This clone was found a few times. In DNA, the CDR3 is TGCGCCAGCAGCTTCGGGACAGGGTATAATTCACCCCTCCACTTT. Protein sequence: CASSFGTGYNSPLHF. V is TRBV5-1 and J is TRBJ1-6, with 9 bases fitting TRBD1. With V trimmed by 2 bases and J by 4 bases, 1 base remained unmatched. The CDR3 spans 15 residues. Per germline, CDR1 SGHRS and CDR2 YFSETQ.

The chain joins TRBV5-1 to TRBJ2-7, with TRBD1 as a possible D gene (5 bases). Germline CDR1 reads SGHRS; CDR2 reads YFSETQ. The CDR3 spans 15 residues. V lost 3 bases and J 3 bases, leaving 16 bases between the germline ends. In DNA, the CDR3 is TGCGCCAGCAGCTCGTCGGACATTTCGGTCTACGAGCAGTACTTC. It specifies CASSSSDISVYEQYF.